One sample yielded the 6 T cell receptor beta chains listed below, sequenced in a study of cytomegalovirus exposure and HLA in healthy donors. The PCR used 60 Vbeta and 13 Jbeta primers. Using immunoSEQ multiplex PCR, the repertoire was profiled, and TCRdb retains in-frame clones only, with some absent. The repertoire holds 150,000 to 170,000 clones, with under 80% as singletons. Sequenced sample: PBMCs. The receptors stem from a man aged 25-45 years in good health and CMV-seronegative.

The chain uses TRBV5-1 and TRBJ2-7, with D perhaps matching TRBD1 (6 bases). Trimming removed 0 bases from V and 6 bases from J, with 16 bases in between. Germline lookup yields CDR1 SGHRS and CDR2 YFSETQ. The CDR3 has 15 amino acids. The CDR3 nucleotides are TGCGCCAGCAGCTTGGAAGTAAACAGGGTAAGCGAGCAGTACTTC. Translation gives CASSLEVNRVSEQYF. Full variable domain (outside the CDR3, taken from reference TRBV5-1 and TRBJ2-7): KAGVTQTPRYLIKTRGQQVTLSCSPISGHRSVSWYQQTPGQGLQFLFEYFSETQRNKGNFPGRFSGRQFSNSRSEMNVSTLELGDSALYLCASSLEVNRVSEQYFGPGTRLTVT.

The J gene is TRBJ1-4, the V gene TRBV6-5; D remains ambiguous. The germline V gene encodes CDR1 MNHEY and CDR2 SVGAGI. V was shortened by 11 bases and J by 11 bases, with 9 bases between the two germline ends. The CDR3 covers 9 residues. The CDR3 DNA sequence: TGTGCCCACGGGTCCAAACTGTTTTTT. Its protein product is CAHGSKLFF.

This clone has more than one count but fewer than ten. The V gene is TRBV28, the J gene TRBJ1-2, with D maybe TRBD1 (6 bases). There are 14 residues in the CDR3. The germline gives CDR1 MDHEN, CDR2 SYDVKM. Trimming took off 7 bases at V and 3 bases at J, with 15 bases between the two ends. The CDR3: CASTPGGADYGYTF. In DNA form, the CDR3 reads TGTGCCAGCACCCCGGGGGGGGCTGACTATGGCTACACCTTC.

The genes are TRBV7-7 and TRBJ2-7; 9 positions agree with TRBD2. Germline V gene sequence: CDR1 SSHAT, CDR2 FNYEAQ (reference sequence). Unmatched junction bases numbered 21, after V lost 6 bases and J lost 3 bases. The CDR3 has 19 amino acids. CDR3 sequence reads: CASSPTVLTGASGDYEQYF. DNA for the CDR3: TGTGCCAGCAGTCCCACAGTCCTTACGGGGGCTAGCGGGGACTACGAGCAGTACTTC.

The V call is TRBV5-4, the J call TRBJ2-1; TRBD1 might be the D (6 bases). The CDR3 has 11 residues. Germline CDR1 is SGHNT and CDR2 is YYREEE (reference sequence). The germline V and J ends were trimmed by 2 bases and 11 bases, with 8 bases remaining between them. The CDR3 region is CASSLQGKQFF. The CDR3 coding sequence is TGTGCCAGCAGCTTACAGGGAAAGCAGTTCTTC.

The J gene is TRBJ2-3, the V gene TRBV5-1; 13 bases are a match to TRBD2. Losses at the gene ends were 5 bases for V and 0 bases for J; bases not matched to a gene: 3. Germline CDR1 is SGHRS and CDR2 is YFSETQ. This CDR3 contains 16 residues. CDR3 bases: TGCGCCAGCAGAGGGACTAGCGGGGCTAGCACAGATACGCAGTATTTT. Protein: CASRGTSGASTDTQYF.